This T cell receptor (beta chain) appears in the sequencing data of a study of blood T cell repertoires in COVID-19. At the level of the study: COVID-19 samples from acute and convalescent phases originated in the United States, Italy and Spain.

The data were produced by immunoSEQ multiplex PCR, yet TCRdb's version contains in-frame clones alone and is incomplete. The table lists about 180,000 clones, approximately 80% of them singletons, with about 1.6% in the top ten. The CDR3 runs to 15 residues. V shed 5 bases, J shed 2 bases, and the junction held 5 bases outside the gene matches. CDR1 and CDR2 (germline): SGHAT, FQNNGV. This chain links TRBV11-2 with TRBJ2-7; TRBD1 agrees at 11 bases. Sequencing was carried out using peripheral blood. The origin of this receptor is a human donor in a cohort sampled during active COVID-19. This CDR3 reads CASSLTDRGPYEQYF. For the CDR3, the DNA is TGTGCCAGCAGCCTTACGGACAGGGGGCCCTACGAGCAGTACTTC.